The 29 T cell receptor beta chains reported below all come from one sample, sequenced in a study of hypomethylating agent response in myelodysplastic syndrome. Sequencing was performed with immunoSEQ multiplex PCR; in TCRdb, only in-frame clones are kept and a portion is missing. The sample has thousands of clones, around nine tenths seen once. Sequencing used bone marrow, obtained before or after starting hypomethylating agent treatment for myelodysplastic syndrome (not recorded which). The receptor set was obtained from a human donor with myelodysplastic syndrome.

The CDR3, as DNA: TGCGCCAGCAGCCAAGAAGGGGCAGGGGCGAACACCGGGGAGCTGTTTTTT. This translates into CASSQEGAGANTGELFF. The J gene is TRBJ2-2, the V gene TRBV4-1; possible D gene TRBD1, 6 bases. The V end was cut by 0 bases, the J end by 0 bases, with 11 bases between. The CDR3 runs 17 residues. The germline gives CDR1 MGHRA, CDR2 YSYEKL.

This rearrangement joins TRBV19 to TRBJ2-5; no clear D gene. Germline V gene lookup returns CDR1 LNHDA and CDR2 SQIVND (reference sequence). This CDR3 is built from 11 residues. Trimming pared 4 bases from V and 4 bases from J, leaving 4 bases between. The CDR3 loop reads CASSTGETQYF. CDR3 nucleotide sequence: TGTGCCAGTAGTACGGGAGAGACCCAGTACTTC.

This sequence joins TRBV28 and TRBJ1-2; 7 bases match TRBD1. The CDR3 spans 14 residues. Germline CDR1 is MDHEN and CDR2 is SYDVKM. The V gene end was trimmed by 6 bases and the J gene end by 7 bases; junction bases not matched to a gene: 11. The CDR3 here is CASSVSGQGGGYTF. Here the CDR3 DNA reads TGTGCCAGCAGCGTATCGGGCCAGGGGGGTGGCTACACCTTC.

CDR3 amino acids: CASSPTGVKLFF. DNA for the CDR3: TGTGCCAGCAGCCCAACAGGCGTGAAACTGTTTTTT. The rearrangement links TRBV6-1 to TRBJ1-4, with D perhaps TRBD1 (5 bases). CDR1 and CDR2 (germline): MNHNS, SASEGT. CDR3 length equals 12 residues. Trimming took off 6 bases at V and 11 bases at J, with 13 bases between the two ends.

The V call is TRBV10-2, the J call TRBJ2-7, with a weak D call TRBD1 (6 bases). The V and J ends lost 2 bases and 6 bases respectively, with 8 bases between them. The germline V gene encodes CDR1 WSHSY and CDR2 SAAADI. The CDR3 has 12 amino acids. CDR3 protein: CASSEQGREQYV. CDR3 coding DNA: TGCGCCAGCAGTGAGCAGGGGCGCGAGCAGTACGTC.

The genes are TRBV18 and TRBJ1-5; no clear D gene. Germline V gene data show CDR1 as KGHSH and CDR2 as LQKENI. Between the trimmed V and J ends, which lost 4 bases and 6 bases, there was a span of 10 bases. The CDR3 length is 13 residues. In DNA, the CDR3 is TGTGCCAGCTCACAGGGTCCCTTTCAGCCCCAGCATTTT. The encoded protein is CASSQGPFQPQHF. The complete variable domain, with remaining parts taken from reference TRBV18 and TRBJ1-5, reads NAGVMQNPRHLVRRRGQEARLRCSPMKGHSHVYWYRQLPEEGLKFMVYLQKENIIDESGMPKERFSAEFPKEGPSILRIQQVVRGDSAAYFCASSQGPFQPQHFGDGTRLSIL.

This rearrangement joins TRBV6-1 to TRBJ2-1; TRBD1 agrees at 9 bases. J was trimmed by 4 bases and V by 7 bases; bases with no gene match: 8. Germline V CDR1 and CDR2: MNHNS, SASEGT. The CDR3 is made up of 15 amino acids. Here the CDR3 DNA reads TGTGCCAGCAACCCGACAGGGGGGGGATACAATGAGCAGTTCTTC. It is translated as CASNPTGGGYNEQFF.

The rearrangement joins TRBV6-1 to TRBJ2-6; 9 bases map to TRBD2. Trimming cost V 3 bases and J 2 bases; bases outside gene matches: 8. The CDR3 has 18 residues. CDR1 is MNHNS and CDR2 is SASEGT in the germline V gene. DNA for the CDR3: TGTGCCAGCAGTGATCCTCTAAGGACTAGCGCTGGGGCCAACGTCCTGACTTTC. This codes for CASSDPLRTSAGANVLTF.

The V call is TRBV9, the J call TRBJ2-3; D perhaps matches TRBD1 (5 bases). Trimming removed 0 bases at V and 0 bases at J, with 11 bases between. Per the germline V gene, CDR1 is SGDLS and CDR2 is YYNGEE. The CDR3 contains 16 residues. In DNA, the CDR3 is TGTGCCAGCAGCGTAGCTTCATACAGGAGCACAGATACGCAGTATTTT. Amino acids: CASSVASYRSTDTQYF.

J is TRBJ2-7 and V is TRBV6-1; 7 bases are shared with TRBD1. V gave up 2 bases and J gave up 6 bases; unmatched junction bases: 7. CDR1 MNHNS and CDR2 SASEGT come from the germline V gene. This CDR3 region has 14 residues. CDR3 sequence: CASSEMIQGSEQYF. CDR3 bases: TGTGCCAGCAGTGAAATGATACAGGGGAGCGAGCAGTACTTC.

The rearrangement links TRBV30 to TRBJ1-2; D unresolved. The V gene's germline CDR1 is GTSNPN and CDR2 SVGIG (reference sequence). The CDR3 is 14 amino acids. The V end was cut by 0 bases, the J end by 0 bases, with 8 bases between. CDR3 in amino acids: CAWSVGNSNYGYTF. The CDR3 DNA reads as TGTGCCTGGAGTGTGGGCAACTCTAACTATGGCTACACCTTC.

The chain uses TRBV6-1 and TRBJ2-1; 8 bases are shared with TRBD2. The CDR3 runs to 14 residues. J was trimmed by 6 bases and V by 3 bases; bases with no gene match: 4. Germline assignment: CDR1 MNHNS and CDR2 SASEGT. The CDR3 bases are TGTGCCAGCAGTGAGTGGGGACTAGGCAATGAGCAGTTCTTC. It specifies CASSEWGLGNEQFF.

V is TRBV18 and J is TRBJ1-3; TRBD1 matches at 7 bases. The junction had 9 bases not matched to a gene; V was cut back by 3 bases and J by 1 base. The CDR3 has 17 residues. The germline gives CDR1 KGHSH, CDR2 LQKENI. CDR3: CASSPQGQFNSGNTIYF. The CDR3, as DNA: TGTGCCAGCTCACCCCAGGGACAGTTTAATTCTGGAAACACCATATATTTT.

In its sample, this clone was seen once. This chain joins TRBV19 and TRBJ1-1; 8 bases line up with TRBD1. Germline-derived CDR1 and CDR2 are LNHDA and SQIVND (reference sequence). V was clipped by 2 bases and J by 6 bases; unmatched bases: 14. This CDR3 comprises 17 residues. The CDR3 DNA is TGTGCCAGTAGTATAAGGGGGGACAGGACGTTTGGTGCTGAAGCTTTCTTT. Protein sequence: CASSIRGDRTFGAEAFF. Full variable domain (outside the CDR3, taken from reference TRBV19 and TRBJ1-1): DGGITQSPKYLFRKEGQNVTLSCEQNLNHDAMYWYRQDPGQGLRLIYYSQIVNDFQKGDIAEGYSVSREKKESFPLTVTSAQKNPTAFYLCASSIRGDRTFGAEAFFGQGTRLTVV.

The V gene is TRBV7-9, the J gene TRBJ1-2, with D uncertain. CDR3 length equals 14 residues. V lost 1 base and J lost 6, with 12 bases in between. Germline V gives CDR1 SEHNR, CDR2 FQNEAQ (reference sequence). The chain's CDR3 is CASSLEVPGDGYTF. CDR3 bases: TGTGCCAGCAGCTTAGAGGTCCCGGGTGATGGCTACACCTTC. Supplemented by reference TRBV7-9 and TRBJ1-2, the full variable domain reads DTGVSQNPRHKITKRGQNVTFRCDPISEHNRLYWYRQTLGQGPEFLTYFQNEAQLEKSRLLSDRFSAERPKGSFSTLEIQRTEQGDSAMYLCASSLEVPGDGYTFGSGTRLTVV.

The chain uses TRBV2 and TRBJ2-7; a possible D gene is TRBD1 (6 bases). Per the germline V gene, CDR1 is SNHLY and CDR2 is FYNNEI. The CDR3 consists of 15 residues. Deletions cut 5 bases from V and 6 bases from J, with 20 bases between. This chain's CDR3 is CASSSLTGTTGEQYF. DNA of the CDR3: TGTGCCAGCAGTTCATTGACAGGCACTACGGGCGAGCAGTACTTC.

J is TRBJ1-2 and V is TRBV9; TRBD1 matches 9 bases. Unmatched junction bases numbered 10, after V lost 3 bases and J lost 4 bases. The CDR3 has 16 amino acids. Germline loops: CDR1 SGDLS, CDR2 YYNGEE. CDR3 DNA: TGTGCCAGCAGCGCCCGCGGACAGGGGAGGGGCTATGGCTACACCTTC. Protein: CASSARGQGRGYGYTF. The full variable domain, its missing parts supplied by reference TRBV9 and TRBJ1-2, is DSGVTQTPKHLITATGQRVTLRCSPRSGDLSVYWYQQSLDQGLQFLIQYYNGEERAKGNILERFSAQQFPDLHSELNLSSLELGDSALYFCASSARGQGRGYGYTFGSGTRLTVV.

The chain carries TRBV6-6 and TRBJ1-5; no definite D call. V was cut by 6 bases and J by 5 bases, with 11 bases left in between. Germline-derived CDR1 and CDR2 are MNHNY and SVGAGI (reference sequence). This CDR3 comprises 13 residues. The CDR3 region is CASSWRVDQPQHF. CDR3 coding DNA: TGTGCCAGCAGCTGGAGAGTTGATCAGCCCCAGCATTTT.

The chain has TRBV30 and TRBJ1-1; 8 nucleotides match TRBD1. Germline-derived CDR1 and CDR2 are GTSNPN and SVGIG (reference sequence). V lost 4 bases, J lost 2 bases, and 6 bases stayed unmatched. This CDR3 contains 14 residues. This chain's CDR3 is CAWNKGTGNTEAFF. As DNA, the CDR3 is TGTGCCTGGAATAAGGGGACAGGCAACACTGAAGCTTTCTTT.

The genes are TRBV7-9 and TRBJ1-5, with a possible D match to TRBD1 (6 bases). Germline V gene data show CDR1 as SEHNR and CDR2 as FQNEAQ (reference sequence). The CDR3 totals 15 residues. V was trimmed by 1 base and J by 4 bases, leaving 11 bases between them. CDR3 protein: CASSLGSGTNQPQHF. The CDR3 nucleotides are TGTGCCAGCAGCTTAGGGTCAGGGACAAATCAGCCCCAGCATTTT.

This clone occurred once. This CDR3 reads CASSLNPSGSYEQYV. CDR3 nucleotide sequence: TGTGCCAGCAGCTTAAATCCCAGCGGCTCCTACGAGCAGTACGTC. The rearrangement uses TRBV7-2 and TRBJ2-7; D possibly corresponds to TRBD2 (5 bases). There are 15 residues in the CDR3. V was pared by 2 bases and J by 0 bases, with 11 bases between. Per the germline V gene, CDR1 is SGHTA and CDR2 is FQGNSA.

This clone was counted a single time. The chain links TRBV10-1 to TRBJ2-6, with D hard to call. In germline, CDR1 is WNHNN, CDR2 SYGVQD (reference sequence). V was pared by 2 bases and J by 1 base, with 6 bases between. This CDR3 has 15 amino acids. The CDR3 region has the DNA TGCGCCAGCAGTGAGGGGCGATCTGGGGCCAACGTCCTGACTTTC. Residues: CASSEGRSGANVLTF.

The chain joins TRBV7-2 to TRBJ1-6, with a possible D match to TRBD1 (5 bases). The CDR3 has 18 amino acids. V was cut by 3 bases and J by 2 bases, with 17 bases left in between. Germline CDR1 SGHTA, CDR2 FQGNSA. The CDR3 loop is CASSFLGPRSPYNSPLHF. DNA for the CDR3: TGTGCCAGCAGCTTTTTGGGACCACGGTCCCCCTATAATTCACCCCTCCACTTT.

Comments on this clone: Other DNA sequences in this specimen translate into the identical CDR3. The rearrangement links TRBV4-1 to TRBJ2-2; 7 positions agree with TRBD1. The CDR3 has 14 amino acids. Germline-derived CDR1 and CDR2 are MGHRA and YSYEKL. The J segment lost 4 bases and the V segment lost 4 bases, leaving 3 bases of the junction unmatched. CDR3 region: CASSRAGGTGELFF. CDR3 bases: TGCGCCAGCAGCCGGGCAGGGGGCACCGGGGAGCTGTTTTTT.

This rearrangement joins TRBV5-6 to TRBJ2-6; no definite D call. This CDR3 has 13 residues. Per the germline V gene, CDR1 is SGHDT and CDR2 is YYEEEE. The V and J ends lost 4 bases and 7 bases respectively, with 9 bases between them. The CDR3 DNA reads TGTGCCAGCAGCCCCCAGCGAGCCAACGTCCTGACTTTC. As protein: CASSPQRANVLTF. The whole variable domain, remainder taken from reference TRBV5-6 and TRBJ2-6, is DAGVTQSPTHLIKTRGQQVTLRCSPKSGHDTVSWYQQALGQGPQFIFQYYEEEERQRGNFPDRFSGHQFPNYSSELNVNALLLGDSALYLCASSPQRANVLTFGAGSRLTVL.

The chain combines TRBV6-6 with TRBJ2-3, with 10 bases aligning to TRBD2. Germline V gene data show CDR1 as MNHNY and CDR2 as SVGAGI (reference sequence). J gave up 0 bases and V 7 bases, and 4 bases lay outside the gene matches. CDR3 size: 15 residues. The CDR3 spells CASIFSGRSTDTQYF. CDR3 DNA sequence: TGTGCCAGCATTTTTAGCGGGAGGAGCACAGATACGCAGTATTTT.

The chain links TRBV5-1 to TRBJ1-2; D uncertain. V dropped 0 bases and J dropped 3 bases, with 9 bases sitting between them. CDR3 length: 14 amino acids. Per germline, CDR1 SGHRS and CDR2 YFSETQ. The CDR3 loop is CASSLGGRDYGYTF. As DNA, the CDR3 is TGCGCCAGCAGCTTGGGAGGGAGAGACTATGGCTACACCTTC.

The chain employs TRBV5-6 and TRBJ2-1; 10 bases fit TRBD2. Germline-derived CDR1 and CDR2 are SGHDT and YYEEEE. Unmatched junction bases numbered 7, after V lost 6 bases and J lost 7 bases. This CDR3 is 14 amino acids long. The CDR3 loop is CASTPGLASNEQFF. The DNA of the CDR3 is TGTGCCAGCACCCCGGGACTAGCGTCGAATGAGCAGTTCTTC.

The chain is built from TRBV11-2 and TRBJ1-1; the D is unclear. CDR1 is SGHAT and CDR2 is FQNNGV in the germline V gene. The CDR3 has 13 residues. Trimming removed 1 base at V and 1 base at J, with 4 bases between. The CDR3 DNA reads as TGTGCCAGCAGCTTAGCCTGGAACACTGAAGCTTTCTTT. The encoded protein is CASSLAWNTEAFF.